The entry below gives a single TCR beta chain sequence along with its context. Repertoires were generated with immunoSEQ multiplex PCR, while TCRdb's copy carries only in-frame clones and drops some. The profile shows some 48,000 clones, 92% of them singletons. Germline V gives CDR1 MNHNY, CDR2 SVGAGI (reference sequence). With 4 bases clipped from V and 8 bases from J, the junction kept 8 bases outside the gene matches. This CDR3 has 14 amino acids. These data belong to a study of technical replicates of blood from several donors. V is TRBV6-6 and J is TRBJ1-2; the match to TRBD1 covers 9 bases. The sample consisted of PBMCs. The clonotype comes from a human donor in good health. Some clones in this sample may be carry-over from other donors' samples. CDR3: CASSFKQGAVGYTF. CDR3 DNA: TGTGCCAGCAGTTTTAAACAGGGGGCGGTAGGCTACACCTTC.